This T cell receptor beta chain stems from a study of T-cell reconstitution after alpha-beta-depleted transplantation in children. Germline V gene data show CDR1 as SEHNR and CDR2 as FQNEAQ (reference sequence). The CDR3 is 16 amino acids. Trimming stripped 1 base from V and 7 bases from J, with 16 bases between. Study conclusions and caveats: Several hundred expanded graft clones reportedly were the source of alpha-beta T cells about two months after transplant. Newly made T cells mostly supplied T-cell counts and diversity one year after transplant.

TCRbeta library preparation incorporated unique molecular identifiers. A single record per CDR3 protein comes from TCRdb applying MiXCR to the PCR reads. The table records approximately 400,000 distinct CDR3 sequences, 15% to 20% of them present only once. Concerning this clonotype: Its specificity is not known.

This sequence joins TRBV7-9 and TRBJ2-2, with unresolved D. The clonotype was recovered from a boy younger than two who had a stem cell transplant for Wiskott-Aldrich syndrome, so the T cells may come from the graft donor. The material sequenced was PBMCs, mostly from graft donor cells, taken 360 days after TCRalphabeta/CD19-depleted stem cell transplant. The CDR3 loop is CASSLGRQRFNGELFF. The CDR3 DNA reads TGTGCCAGCAGCTTAGGCCGTCAAAGATTTAACGGGGAGCTGTTTTTT. The full variable domain, rest sourced from reference TRBV7-9 and TRBJ2-2, is DTGVSQNPRHKITKRGQNVTFRCDPISEHNRLYWYRQTLGQGPEFLTYFQNEAQLEKSRLLSDRFSAERPKGSFSTLEIQRTEQGDSAMYLCASSLGRQRFNGELFFGEGSRLTVL.